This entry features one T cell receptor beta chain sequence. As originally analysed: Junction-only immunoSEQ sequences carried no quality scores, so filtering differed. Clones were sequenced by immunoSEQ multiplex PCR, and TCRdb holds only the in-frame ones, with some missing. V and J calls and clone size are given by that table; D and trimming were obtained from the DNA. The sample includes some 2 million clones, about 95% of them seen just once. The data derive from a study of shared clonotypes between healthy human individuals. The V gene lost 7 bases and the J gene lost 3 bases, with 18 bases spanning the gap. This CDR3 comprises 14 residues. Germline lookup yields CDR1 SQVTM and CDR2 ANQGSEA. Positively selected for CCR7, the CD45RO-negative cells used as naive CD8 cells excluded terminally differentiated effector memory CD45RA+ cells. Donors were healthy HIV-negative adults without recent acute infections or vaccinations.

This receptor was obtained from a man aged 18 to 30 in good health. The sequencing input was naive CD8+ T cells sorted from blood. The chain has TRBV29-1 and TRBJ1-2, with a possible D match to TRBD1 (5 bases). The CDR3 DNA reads TGCAGCGCTCTGAGGGCAGGGCTGGACTATGGCTACACCTTC. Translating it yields CSALRAGLDYGYTF.